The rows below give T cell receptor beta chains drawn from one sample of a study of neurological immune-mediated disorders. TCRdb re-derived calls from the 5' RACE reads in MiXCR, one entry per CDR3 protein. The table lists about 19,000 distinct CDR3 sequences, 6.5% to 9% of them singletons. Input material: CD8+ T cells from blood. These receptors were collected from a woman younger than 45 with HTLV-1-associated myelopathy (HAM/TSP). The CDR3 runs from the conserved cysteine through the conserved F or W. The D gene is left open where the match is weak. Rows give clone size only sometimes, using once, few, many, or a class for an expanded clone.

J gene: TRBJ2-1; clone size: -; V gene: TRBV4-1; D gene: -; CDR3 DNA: TGCGCCAGCAGCGCGTACAATGAGCAGTTCTTC; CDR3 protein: CASSAYNEQFF
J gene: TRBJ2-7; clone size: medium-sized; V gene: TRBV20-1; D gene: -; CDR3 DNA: TGCAGTGCTAGAGATTTCGGGGAAGGCTCCTACGAGCAGTACTTC; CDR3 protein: CSARDFGEGSYEQYF
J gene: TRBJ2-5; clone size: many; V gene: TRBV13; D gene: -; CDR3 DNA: TGTGCCAGCAGCTTATACCCACAAGAGACCCAGTACTTC; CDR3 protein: CASSLYPQETQYF
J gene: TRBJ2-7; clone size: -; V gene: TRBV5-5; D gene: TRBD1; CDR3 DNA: TGTGCCAGCAAACAGGGGGTAACATACGAGCAGTACTTC; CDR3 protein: CASKQGVTYEQYF
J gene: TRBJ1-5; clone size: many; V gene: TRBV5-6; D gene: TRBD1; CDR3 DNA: TGTGCCAGCAGCTTGGGGACAGGGGGCCTCCAGCCCCAGCATTTT; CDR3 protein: CASSLGTGGLQPQHF
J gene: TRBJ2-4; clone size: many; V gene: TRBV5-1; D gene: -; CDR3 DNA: TGCGCCAGCAGCCTCTCAATCTCCGCCGCGAGACACATTCAGTACTTC; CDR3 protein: CASSLSISAARHIQYF
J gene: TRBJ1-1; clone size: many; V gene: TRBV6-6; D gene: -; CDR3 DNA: TGTGCCAGCAGAGGGGACACTGAAGCTTTCTTT; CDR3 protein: CASRGDTEAFF
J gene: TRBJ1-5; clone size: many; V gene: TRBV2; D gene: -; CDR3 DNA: TGTGCCAGCAGTGGGGGACTCACACGCCCTCAGCCCCAGCATTTT; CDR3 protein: CASSGGLTRPQPQHF
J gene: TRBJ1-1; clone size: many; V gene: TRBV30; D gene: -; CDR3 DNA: TGTGCCTGGAGTGTGGGGATCACTGAAGCTTTCTTT; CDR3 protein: CAWSVGITEAFF
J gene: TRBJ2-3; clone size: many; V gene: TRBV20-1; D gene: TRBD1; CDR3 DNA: TGCAGTGCTAGAGATCGGACAGGTTGGTTGTCAGATACGCAGTATTTT; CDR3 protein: CSARDRTGWLSDTQYF
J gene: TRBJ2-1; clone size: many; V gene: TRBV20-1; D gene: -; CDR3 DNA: TGCAGTGCTAGCCCGGTTGGACTCTCCTACAATGAGCAGTTCTTC; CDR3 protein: CSASPVGLSYNEQFF
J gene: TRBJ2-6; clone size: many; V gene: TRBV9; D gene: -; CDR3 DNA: TGTGCCAGCAGCGTTTTTGGGAACTCTGGGGCCAACGTCCTGACTTTC; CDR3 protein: CASSVFGNSGANVLTF